The clone carrying this TCR beta chain was seen just once. This sample is part of a study of blood T cell repertoires in COVID-19. Study information: Samples of COVID-19 (acute and convalescent) were obtained from the United States, Italy and Spain. In each case, the material was cDNA or gDNA derived from T cells, B-cell-depleted T cells, or PBMCs.

The data were produced by immunoSEQ multiplex PCR, yet TCRdb's version contains in-frame clones alone and is incomplete. The sample lists about 160,000 clones, about 85% seen once, with over 5% in the top ten. The CDR3 has 13 amino acids. Germline V CDR1 and CDR2: ENHRY, SYGVKD. V dropped 8 bases and J dropped 1 base, with 9 bases sitting between them. The sequence derives from a woman aged 50 to 60 with COVID-19, enrolled during active disease. This sequence joins TRBV10-3 and TRBJ1-3; D possibly corresponds to TRBD1 (5 bases). Material: peripheral blood. CDR3 loop: CAISSGSGNTIYF. For the CDR3, the DNA is TGTGCCATCTCGTCAGGGTCTGGAAACACCATATATTTT.